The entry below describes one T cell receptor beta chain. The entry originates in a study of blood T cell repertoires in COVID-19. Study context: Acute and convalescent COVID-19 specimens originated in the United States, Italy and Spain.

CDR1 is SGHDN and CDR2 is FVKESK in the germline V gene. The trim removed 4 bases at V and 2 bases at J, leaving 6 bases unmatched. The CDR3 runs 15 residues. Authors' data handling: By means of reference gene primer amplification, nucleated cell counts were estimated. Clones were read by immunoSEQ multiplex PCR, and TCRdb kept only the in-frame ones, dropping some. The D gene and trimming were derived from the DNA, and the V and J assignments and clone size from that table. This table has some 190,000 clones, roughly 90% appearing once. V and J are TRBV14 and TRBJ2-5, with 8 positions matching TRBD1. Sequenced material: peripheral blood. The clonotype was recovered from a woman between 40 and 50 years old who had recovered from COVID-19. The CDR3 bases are TGTGCCAGCAGCCCTACCGACAGGGGACAAGAGACCCAGTACTTC. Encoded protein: CASSPTDRGQETQYF. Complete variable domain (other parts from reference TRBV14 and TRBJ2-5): EAGVTQFPSHSVIEKGQTVTLRCDPISGHDNLYWYRRVMGKEIKFLLHFVKESKQDESGMPNNRFLAERTGGTYSTLKVQPAELEDSGVYFCASSPTDRGQETQYFGPGTRLLVL.